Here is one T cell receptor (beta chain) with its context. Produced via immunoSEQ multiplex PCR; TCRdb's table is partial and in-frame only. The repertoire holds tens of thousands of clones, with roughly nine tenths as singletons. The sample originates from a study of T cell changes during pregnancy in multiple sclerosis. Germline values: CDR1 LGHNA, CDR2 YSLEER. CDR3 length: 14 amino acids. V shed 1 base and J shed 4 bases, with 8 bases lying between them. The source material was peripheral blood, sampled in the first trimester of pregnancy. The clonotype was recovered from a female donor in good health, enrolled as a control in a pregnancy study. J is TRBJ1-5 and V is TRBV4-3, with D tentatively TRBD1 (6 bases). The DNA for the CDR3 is TGCGCCAGCAGCCAAGGGACAGCTAATCAGCCCCAGCATTTT. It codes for CASSQGTANQPQHF.